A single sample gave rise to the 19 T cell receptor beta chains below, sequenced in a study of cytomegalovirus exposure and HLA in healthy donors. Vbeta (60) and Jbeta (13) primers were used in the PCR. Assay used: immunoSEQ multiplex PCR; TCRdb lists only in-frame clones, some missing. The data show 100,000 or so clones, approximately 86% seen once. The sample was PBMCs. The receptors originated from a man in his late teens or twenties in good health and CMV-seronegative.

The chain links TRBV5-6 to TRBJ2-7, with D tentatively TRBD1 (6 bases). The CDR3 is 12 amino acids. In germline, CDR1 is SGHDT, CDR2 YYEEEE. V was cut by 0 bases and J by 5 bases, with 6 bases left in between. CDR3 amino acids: CASSLAGDEQYF. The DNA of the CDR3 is TGTGCCAGCAGCTTGGCAGGGGACGAGCAGTACTTC.

The CDR3 region is CASSLTGDREQFF. CDR3 nucleotide sequence: TGTGCCAGCAGCTTAACAGGGGATCGTGAGCAGTTCTTC. V is TRBV11-1 and J is TRBJ2-1; 7 bases match TRBD1. The V gene end was trimmed by 2 bases and the J gene end by 9 bases; junction bases not matched to a gene: 4. Looked up from germline, CDR1 is SGHAT and CDR2 is FQDESV (reference sequence). The CDR3 contains 13 residues.

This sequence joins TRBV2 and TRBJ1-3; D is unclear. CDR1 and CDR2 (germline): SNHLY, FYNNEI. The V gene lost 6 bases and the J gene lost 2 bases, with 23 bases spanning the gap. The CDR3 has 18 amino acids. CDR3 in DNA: TGTGCCAGCAGGGGAAGGGTAATTCAGCGGGCGACTGGAAACACCATATATTTT. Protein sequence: CASRGRVIQRATGNTIYF.

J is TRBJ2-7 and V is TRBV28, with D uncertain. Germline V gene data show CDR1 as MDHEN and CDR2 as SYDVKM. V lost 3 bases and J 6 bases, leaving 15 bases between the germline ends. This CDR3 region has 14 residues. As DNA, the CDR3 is TGTGCCAGCAGTTTTGAGCCTCGGCCGGGCGAGCAGTACTTC. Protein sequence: CASSFEPRPGEQYF.

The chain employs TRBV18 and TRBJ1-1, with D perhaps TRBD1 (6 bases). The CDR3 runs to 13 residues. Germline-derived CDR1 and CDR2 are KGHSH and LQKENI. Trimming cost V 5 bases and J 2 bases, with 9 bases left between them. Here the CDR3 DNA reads TGTGCCAGCTCAGGGACACCTAACACTGAAGCTTTCTTT. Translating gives CASSGTPNTEAFF.

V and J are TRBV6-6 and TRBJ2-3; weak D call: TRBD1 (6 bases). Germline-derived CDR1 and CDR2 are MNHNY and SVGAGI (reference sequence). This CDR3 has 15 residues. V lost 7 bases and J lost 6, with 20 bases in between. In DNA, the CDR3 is TGTGCCAGCACCCGAACCGGGACCCAGGGGGATACGCAGTATTTT. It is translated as CASTRTGTQGDTQYF.

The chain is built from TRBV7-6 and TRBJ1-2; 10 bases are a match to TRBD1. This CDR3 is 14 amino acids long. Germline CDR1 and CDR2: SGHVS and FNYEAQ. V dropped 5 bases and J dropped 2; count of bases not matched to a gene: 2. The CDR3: CASSAGQGNYGYTF. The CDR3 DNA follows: TGTGCCAGCAGCGCGGGACAGGGGAACTATGGCTACACCTTC.

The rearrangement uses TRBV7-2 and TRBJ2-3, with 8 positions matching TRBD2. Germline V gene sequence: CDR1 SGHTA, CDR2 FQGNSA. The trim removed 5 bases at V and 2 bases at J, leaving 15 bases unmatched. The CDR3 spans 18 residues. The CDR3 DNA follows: TGTGCCAGCAGCCCCCTGCTAGCGGGCCCACCCGTCACAGATACGCAGTATTTT. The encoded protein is CASSPLLAGPPVTDTQYF.

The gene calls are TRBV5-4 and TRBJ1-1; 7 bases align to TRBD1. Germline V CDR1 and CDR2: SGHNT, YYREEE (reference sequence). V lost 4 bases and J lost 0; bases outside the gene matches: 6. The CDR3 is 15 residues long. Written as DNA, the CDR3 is TGTGCCAGCAGCGGAATGGACAGGTTGAACACTGAAGCTTTCTTT. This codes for CASSGMDRLNTEAFF.

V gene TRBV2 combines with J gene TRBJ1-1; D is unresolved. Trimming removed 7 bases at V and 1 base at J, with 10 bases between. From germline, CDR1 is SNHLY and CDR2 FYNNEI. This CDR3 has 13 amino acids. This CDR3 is CASNRQENTEAFF. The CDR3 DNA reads TGTGCCAGCAATCGGCAGGAGAACACTGAAGCTTTCTTT.

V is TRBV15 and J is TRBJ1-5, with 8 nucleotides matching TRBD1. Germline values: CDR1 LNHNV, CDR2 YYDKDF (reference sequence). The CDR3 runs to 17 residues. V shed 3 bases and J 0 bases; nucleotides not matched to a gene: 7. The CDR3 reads CATSSTGQGHSNQPQHF. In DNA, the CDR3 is TGTGCCACCAGCAGTACTGGACAGGGTCATAGCAATCAGCCCCAGCATTTT.

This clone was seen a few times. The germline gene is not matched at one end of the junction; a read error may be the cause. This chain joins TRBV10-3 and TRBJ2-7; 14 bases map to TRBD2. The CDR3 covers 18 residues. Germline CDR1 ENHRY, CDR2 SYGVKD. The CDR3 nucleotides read TGTGCCATCAGTGACACAGGACTAGCGGGAGGATCTTTCTACGAGCCGTACTTC. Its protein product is CAISDTGLAGGSFYEPYF.

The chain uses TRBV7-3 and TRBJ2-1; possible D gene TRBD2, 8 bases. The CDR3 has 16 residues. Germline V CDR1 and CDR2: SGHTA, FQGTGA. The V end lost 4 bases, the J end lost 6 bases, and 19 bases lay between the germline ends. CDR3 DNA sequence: TGTGCCAGCAGCTCTATAGCGGGACAGCTGGTCAATGAGCAGTTCTTC. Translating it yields CASSSIAGQLVNEQFF.

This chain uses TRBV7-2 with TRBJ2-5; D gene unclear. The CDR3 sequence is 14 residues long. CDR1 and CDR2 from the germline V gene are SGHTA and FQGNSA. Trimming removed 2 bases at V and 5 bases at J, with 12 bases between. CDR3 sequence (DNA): TGTGCCAGCAGCTTACCCCCGGTCGGGGAGACCCAGTACTTC. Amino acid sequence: CASSLPPVGETQYF.

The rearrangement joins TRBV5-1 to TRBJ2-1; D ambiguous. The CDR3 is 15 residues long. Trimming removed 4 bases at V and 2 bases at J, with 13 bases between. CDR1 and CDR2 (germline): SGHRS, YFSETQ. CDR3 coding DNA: TGCGCCAGCAGCACGAGCTCGTCCCCCTACAATGAGCAGTTCTTC. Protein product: CASSTSSSPYNEQFF. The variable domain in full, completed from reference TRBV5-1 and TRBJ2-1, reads KAGVTQTPRYLIKTRGQQVTLSCSPISGHRSVSWYQQTPGQGLQFLFEYFSETQRNKGNFPGRFSGRQFSNSRSEMNVSTLELGDSALYLCASSTSSSPYNEQFFGPGTRLTVL.

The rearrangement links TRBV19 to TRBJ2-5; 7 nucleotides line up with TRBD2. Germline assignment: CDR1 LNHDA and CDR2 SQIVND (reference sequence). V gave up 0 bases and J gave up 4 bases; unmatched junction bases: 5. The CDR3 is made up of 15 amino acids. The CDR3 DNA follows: TGTGCCAGTAGTATAGATGAGGGAGGGCCAGAGACCCAGTACTTC. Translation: CASSIDEGGPETQYF.

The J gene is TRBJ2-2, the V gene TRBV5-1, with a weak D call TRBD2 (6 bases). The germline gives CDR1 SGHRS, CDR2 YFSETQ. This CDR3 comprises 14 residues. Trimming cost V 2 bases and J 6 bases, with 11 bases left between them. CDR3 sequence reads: CASSLMTSSGELFF. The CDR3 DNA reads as TGCGCCAGCAGCTTAATGACTAGTTCCGGGGAGCTGTTTTTT.

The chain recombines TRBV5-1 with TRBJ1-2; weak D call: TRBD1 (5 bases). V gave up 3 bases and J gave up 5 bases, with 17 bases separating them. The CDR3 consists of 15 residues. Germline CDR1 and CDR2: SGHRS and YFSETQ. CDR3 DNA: TGCGCCAGCAGCTACGACCTCAGGGCAGATTATGGCTACACCTTC. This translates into CASSYDLRADYGYTF.

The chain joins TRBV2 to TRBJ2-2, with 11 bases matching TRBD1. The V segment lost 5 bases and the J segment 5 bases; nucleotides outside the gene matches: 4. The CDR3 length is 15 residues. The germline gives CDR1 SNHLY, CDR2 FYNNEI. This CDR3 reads CASSQGQGGTGELFF. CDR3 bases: TGTGCCAGCAGTCAGGGACAGGGGGGGACCGGGGAGCTGTTTTTT.